The 26 T cell receptor beta chains listed next were all sequenced from one sample in a study of T-cell reconstitution after alpha-beta-depleted transplantation in children. Preparation of the TCRbeta library was carried out with unique molecular identifiers. TCRdb re-analysed the PCR reads in MiXCR, keeping a single row per CDR3 protein. This repertoire shows 700,000 to 950,000 distinct CDR3 sequences, around 17% found once; its top ten account for around 5.3%. The sample here was PBMCs, mostly from graft donor cells, taken 360 days after TCRalphabeta/CD19-depleted stem cell transplant. The receptors derive from a male patient younger than 18 who had a stem cell transplant for acute lymphoblastic leukemia, so the T cells may come from the graft donor.

The chain links TRBV5-1 to TRBJ1-6; no definite D call. Germline V gene sequence: CDR1 SGHRS, CDR2 YFSETQ. The CDR3 sequence is 12 residues long. V shed 4 bases and J shed 9 bases, with 8 bases lying between them. As DNA, the CDR3 is TGCGCCAGCAGCCTGGGAGGTTCACCCCTCCACTTT. Translated, it gives CASSLGGSPLHF.

The chain recombines TRBV7-9 with TRBJ2-7, with D possibly TRBD1 on 6 matching bases. Trimming left V 1 base short and J 7 bases short, with 14 bases between. The CDR3 is made up of 14 amino acids. Germline assignment: CDR1 SEHNR and CDR2 FQNEAQ (reference sequence). DNA for the CDR3: TGTGCCAGCAGCTTAGAACAGGGCCCGGGGGAGCAGTACTTC. This encodes CASSLEQGPGEQYF.

V usage is TRBV12-3 or TRBV12-4 and J usage is TRBJ1-5; 8 nucleotides match TRBD1. This CDR3 region has 15 residues. V lost 5 bases, J lost 2 bases, and 5 bases stayed unmatched. The DNA for the CDR3 is TGTGCCAGCAGTCGCCAGGGGGCTGGCAATCAGCCCCAGCATTTT. Its protein is CASSRQGAGNQPQHF.

In this sample, this clonotype turned up a few times. The genes are TRBV7-3 and TRBJ2-1; D ambiguous. Germline V gene lookup returns CDR1 SGHTA and CDR2 FQGTGA. The V end lost 2 bases, the J end lost 6 bases, and 8 bases lay between the germline ends. The CDR3 runs 13 residues. Here the CDR3 reads CASSLVFPNEQFF. In DNA form, the CDR3 reads TGTGCCAGCAGCTTAGTGTTTCCCAATGAGCAGTTCTTC.

The chain is built from TRBV27 and TRBJ2-7; no clear D. This CDR3 is 13 amino acids long. From germline, CDR1 is MNHEY and CDR2 SMNVEV (reference sequence). V shed 0 bases and J shed 7 bases, with 10 bases lying between them. The CDR3 region is CASSLSGRWEQYF. The CDR3 DNA reads TGTGCCAGCAGTTTATCTGGCCGGTGGGAGCAGTACTTC.

Many counts were recorded for this clonotype. This chain joins TRBV5-1 and TRBJ2-1; D gene unclear. The CDR3 totals 13 residues. Germline V gene lookup returns CDR1 SGHRS and CDR2 YFSETQ. V lost 4 bases and J lost 7, with 12 bases in between. The CDR3 DNA is TGCGCCAGCAGCAACCTTCAGACGAATGAGCAGTTCTTC. Amino acids: CASSNLQTNEQFF.

In this sample, this clonotype turned up a few times. The V call is TRBV20-1, the J call TRBJ2-1, with D tentatively TRBD1 or TRBD2 (5 bases each). CDR3 length: 15 amino acids. Trimming pared 4 bases from V and 4 bases from J, leaving 17 bases between. CDR1 is DFQATT, CDR2 SNEGSKA, per germline (reference sequence). CDR3 bases: TGCAGTGCTATGGGACGGAGAGCATCGTACAATGAGCAGTTCTTC. Protein sequence: CSAMGRRASYNEQFF.

This clonotype was counted ten times or more. The junction differs from germline at one of its ends, possibly a read error. The J gene is TRBJ1-3, the V gene TRBV5-1; the D is unclear. The germline V gene has CDR1 SGHRS and CDR2 YFSETQ. The CDR3 extends over 15 amino acids. CDR3 loop: CASSLAGVSGNTIYF. CDR3 DNA sequence: TGTGCCAGCAGCTTGGCTGGGGTCTCTGGAAACACCATATATTTT.

The chain employs TRBV6-5 and TRBJ2-7, with 8 positions matching TRBD2. CDR3 length equals 15 residues. V lost 0 bases, J lost 6 bases, and 7 bases stayed unmatched. Germline V CDR1 and CDR2: MNHEY, SVGAGI. In DNA, the CDR3 is TGTGCCAGCAGTTACTCAAAAGCGGGAGCTGTCGAGCAGTACTTC. As protein: CASSYSKAGAVEQYF.

This clonotype was picked up one time. V gene TRBV3-1 combines with J gene TRBJ2-7; a possible D gene is TRBD2 (5 bases). The CDR3 covers 13 residues. V gave up 4 bases and J gave up 3 bases, with 10 bases separating them. Germline V gene data show CDR1 as LGHDT and CDR2 as YNNKEL (reference sequence). The CDR3 region is CASSPRTRYEQYF. The DNA for the CDR3 is TGTGCCAGCAGCCCCCGGACTCGCTACGAGCAGTACTTC.

This clonotype appeared many times. The J gene is TRBJ2-1, the V gene TRBV20-1; D possibly matches TRBD1 or TRBD2 (6 bases each). There are 14 residues in the CDR3. Germline V gene lookup returns CDR1 DFQATT and CDR2 SNEGSKA (reference sequence). The germline V and J ends were trimmed by 1 base and 1 base, with 8 bases remaining between them. The CDR3: CSARGGASYNEQFF. CDR3 sequence (DNA): TGCAGTGCTAGAGGGGGGGCTTCCTACAATGAGCAGTTCTTC.

V and J are TRBV18 and TRBJ2-1; 12 bases line up with TRBD2. This CDR3 comprises 16 residues. Trimming removed 1 base from V and 5 bases from J; junction bases left unmatched: 3. Germline assignment: CDR1 KGHSH and CDR2 LQKENI. CDR3 DNA sequence: TGTGCCAGCTCACCACTGACTAGCGGGGGACACAATGAGCAGTTCTTC. Amino acids: CASSPLTSGGHNEQFF.

At least ten counts were recorded for this clonotype. The rearrangement links TRBV5-1 to TRBJ2-1; 12 nucleotides agree with TRBD2. Germline assignment: CDR1 SGHRS and CDR2 YFSETQ. V trimming: 4 bases; J trimming: 12 bases; junction bases outside the gene matches: 14. This CDR3 has 16 residues. The DNA of the CDR3 is TGCGCCAGCAGCGGTCACACTCTAGCGGGAGGGCAGGGGCAGTTCTTC. This gives the protein CASSGHTLAGGQGQFF.

This clonotype was seen many times. The V and J genes are TRBV5-1 and TRBJ2-7, with 12 bases fitting TRBD2. Germline V lookup: CDR1 SGHRS, CDR2 YFSETQ. J gave up 9 bases and V 4 bases, and 20 bases lay outside the gene matches. CDR3 length: 18 residues. Here the CDR3 DNA reads TGCGCCAGCAGCCTCCAAGGGACGACTAGCGGGAGAAGGTTTTGGCAGTACTTC. Translating it yields CASSLQGTTSGRRFWQYF.

The chain recombines TRBV6-5 with TRBJ2-7; D might be TRBD2 (6 bases). CDR1 and CDR2 (germline): MNHEY, SVGAGI. This CDR3 has 14 residues. The V and J ends lost 0 bases and 6 bases respectively, with 12 bases between them. CDR3 in amino acids: CASSYSIEGGEQYF. CDR3 coding DNA: TGTGCCAGCAGTTACTCTATTGAGGGAGGCGAGCAGTACTTC.

The CDR3 protein is CASSMMASGLNEQFF. Written as DNA, the CDR3 is TGTGCCAGTAGTATGATGGCTAGCGGACTGAATGAGCAGTTCTTC. The chain recombines TRBV19 with TRBJ2-1; TRBD2 aligns across 7 bases. CDR1 LNHDA and CDR2 SQIVND come from the germline V gene (reference sequence). J was trimmed by 7 bases and V by 3 bases; bases with no gene match: 9. The CDR3 contains 15 residues.

This clonotype was seen more than once but under ten times. This chain joins TRBV29-1 and TRBJ2-5, with a weak D call TRBD1 (5 bases). Germline CDR1 and CDR2: SQVTM and ANQGSEA. This CDR3 comprises 13 residues. V was clipped by 3 bases and J by 5 bases, with 13 bases between them. Here the CDR3 DNA reads TGCAGCGTTGATCGTACAGGCAGGGAGACCCAGTACTTC. It is translated as CSVDRTGRETQYF.

This clonotype was recorded a few times. The V call is TRBV4-1, the J call TRBJ2-7, with D perhaps matching TRBD1 (5 bases). The CDR3 is 13 amino acids. V was cut by 5 bases and J by 2 bases, with 10 bases left in between. CDR1 is MGHRA and CDR2 is YSYEKL in the germline V gene. The CDR3 coding sequence is TGCGCCAGCAGCTCCCTGACAGCCTACGAGCAGTACTTC. Its protein product is CASSSLTAYEQYF.

V and J are TRBV2 and TRBJ2-3, with 8 nucleotides matching TRBD1. The CDR3 contains 15 residues. The V and J ends lost 7 bases and 1 base, in that order; junction bases with no gene match: 7. Germline V CDR1 and CDR2: SNHLY, FYNNEI. The CDR3 bases are TGTGCCAGCATCCAGGGGGCGCGAGGCACAGATACGCAGTATTTT. Translated, it gives CASIQGARGTDTQYF.

The V call is TRBV12-3 or TRBV12-4, the J call TRBJ1-1, with D hard to call. The CDR3 runs to 13 residues. The ends were cut back, 3 bases at V and 4 bases at J, with 9 bases in the middle. For the CDR3, the DNA is TGTGCCAGCAGTTTGATTCCCTCCACTGAAGCTTTCTTT. This gives the protein CASSLIPSTEAFF.

Many counts were recorded for this clonotype. The chain recombines TRBV7-9 with TRBJ2-7; D perhaps matches TRBD2 (6 bases). The CDR3 loop spans 11 amino acids. V lost 6 bases and J 5 bases, leaving 8 bases between the germline ends. CDR1 and CDR2 (germline): SEHNR, FQNEAQ (reference sequence). CDR3 nucleotide sequence: TGTGCCAGCAGGACGGGGGACGAGCAGTACTTC. Translating it yields CASRTGDEQYF. The variable domain in full, completed from reference TRBV7-9 and TRBJ2-7, reads DTGVSQNPRHKITKRGQNVTFRCDPISEHNRLYWYRQTLGQGPEFLTYFQNEAQLEKSRLLSDRFSAERPKGSFSTLEIQRTEQGDSAMYLCASRTGDEQYFGPGTRLTVT.

This clonotype was seen ten or more times. The chain uses TRBV20-1 and TRBJ1-2; a weak D match, TRBD1 (6 bases). This CDR3 spans 13 amino acids. The V gene lost 3 bases and the J gene lost 4 bases, with 12 bases spanning the gap. Per germline, CDR1 DFQATT and CDR2 SNEGSKA (reference sequence). CDR3 residues: CSARGGESYGYTF. In DNA, the CDR3 is TGCAGTGCTAGGGGGGGCGAGTCCTATGGCTACACCTTC.

V and J are TRBV21-1 and TRBJ2-1; TRBD1 was called by the table and not checked on the DNA. TRBV21-1 constitutes a pseudogene. The CDR3 has 18 amino acids. The CDR3 reads CASSKEEAGNKKGNEQFF. Written as DNA, the CDR3 is TGTGCCAGCAGCAAAGAGGAGGCAGGGAATAAAAAGGGGAATGAGCAGTTCTTC.

This clonotype was detected many times. This chain joins TRBV29-1 and TRBJ2-5, with TRBD1 matching 10 bases. V dropped 6 bases and J dropped 3; count of bases not matched to a gene: 4. In germline, CDR1 is SQVTM, CDR2 ANQGSEA. CDR3 length: 13 residues. CDR3 residues: CSVPDRGKETQYF. CDR3 nucleotides: TGCAGCGTCCCGGACAGGGGGAAAGAGACCCAGTACTTC.

This clonotype was recorded at least ten times. The chain employs TRBV12-5 and TRBJ2-7; D might be TRBD1 (5 bases). Looked up from germline, CDR1 is LGHNT and CDR2 is FRNRAP. V lost 9 bases, J lost 0 bases, and 12 bases lay in between. The CDR3 loop spans 13 amino acids. CDR3 coding DNA: TGTGCTAGCCAGGGCGCCAGCTCCTACGAGCAGTACTTC. Translated, it gives CASQGASSYEQYF.

In nucleotides, the CDR3 is TGTGCCAGCAGCCCCGCGAAGCACTCCTACGAGCAGTACTTC. Its translation is CASSPAKHSYEQYF. The V call is TRBV12-3 or TRBV12-4, the J call TRBJ2-7; unclear D gene. Trimming took 6 bases from V and 0 from J, leaving 12 bases between them. The CDR3 runs to 14 residues.